These 25 T cell receptor beta chains originate from one sample sequenced in a study of technical replicates of blood from a few donors. TCRdb's table, derived via immunoSEQ multiplex PCR, lists solely in-frame clones and lacks some. The table lists tens of thousands of clones, just over 90% of them singletons. What was sequenced was T cells isolated from PBMCs. The receptors derive from a human donor in good health.

This clone occurred once. The V call is TRBV5-4, the J call TRBJ1-1; TRBD1 might be the D (5 bases). CDR3 size: 13 residues. Germline-derived CDR1 and CDR2 are SGHNT and YYREEE (reference sequence). The V gene lost 2 bases and the J gene lost 4 bases, with 9 bases spanning the gap. CDR3 DNA: TGTGCCAGCAGCTTTAGGGGAGGCACTGAAGCTTTCTTT. This translates into CASSFRGGTEAFF.

This rearrangement joins TRBV5-1 to TRBJ2-7; TRBD1 is a possible D gene (6 bases). CDR1 and CDR2 from the germline V gene are SGHRS and YFSETQ. The CDR3 extends over 15 amino acids. V was pared by 4 bases and J by 4 bases, with 18 bases between. DNA for the CDR3: TGCGCCAGCAGCCCCCGAGGGGGTGGGTTATACGAGCAGTACTTC. Translated, it gives CASSPRGGGLYEQYF. Together with reference TRBV5-1 and TRBJ2-7, the CDR3 gives the full variable domain: KAGVTQTPRYLIKTRGQQVTLSCSPISGHRSVSWYQQTPGQGLQFLFEYFSETQRNKGNFPGRFSGRQFSNSRSEMNVSTLELGDSALYLCASSPRGGGLYEQYFGPGTRLTVT.

In its sample, this clone was seen once. V gene TRBV2 combines with J gene TRBJ1-3; D is undetermined. In germline, CDR1 is SNHLY, CDR2 FYNNEI. CDR3 size: 16 residues. Deletions cut 6 bases from V and 2 bases from J, with 17 bases between. The CDR3: CASSVTRTAAGNTIYF. The CDR3 DNA follows: TGTGCCAGCAGCGTAACCAGGACTGCAGCTGGAAACACCATATATTTT.

The chain links TRBV29-1 to TRBJ1-4; D is unclear. The CDR3 sequence is 13 residues long. Germline CDR1 SQVTM, CDR2 ANQGSEA. The V and J ends lost 6 bases and 3 bases respectively, with 11 bases between them. As DNA, the CDR3 is TGCAGCGTGAGGACCGGGGCTAATGAAAAACTGTTTTTT. Protein: CSVRTGANEKLFF.

This sequence joins TRBV7-9 and TRBJ1-1, with 8 bases fitting TRBD1. Germline V lookup: CDR1 SEHNR, CDR2 FQNEAQ (reference sequence). The CDR3 contains 18 residues. Trimming cost V 2 bases and J 3 bases; bases outside gene matches: 14. Written as DNA, the CDR3 is TGTGCCAGCAGCTTACCCGGCCCCAGGGGGCGCAGGGACACTGAAGCTTTCTTT. Translated: CASSLPGPRGRRDTEAFF. Full variable domain (rest looked up from reference TRBV7-9 and TRBJ1-1): DTGVSQNPRHKITKRGQNVTFRCDPISEHNRLYWYRQTLGQGPEFLTYFQNEAQLEKSRLLSDRFSAERPKGSFSTLEIQRTEQGDSAMYLCASSLPGPRGRRDTEAFFGQGTRLTVV.

This clone has just a few counts. The V and J genes are TRBV27 and TRBJ2-2; no definite D call. The germline V gene encodes CDR1 MNHEY and CDR2 SMNVEV (reference sequence). Trimming shortened V by 3 bases and J by 4 bases, and 3 bases separated the two germline ends. CDR3 size: 12 residues. The CDR3 region is CASSFGTGELFF. For the CDR3, the DNA is TGTGCCAGCAGTTTCGGCACCGGGGAGCTGTTTTTT.

CDR3 coding DNA: TGTGCCACCAGCAGAGGACGGACTAGCGGGGGTCAAGAGACCCAGTACTTC. Its protein is CATSRGRTSGGQETQYF. V and J are TRBV15 and TRBJ2-5, with 13 bases matching TRBD2. The CDR3 extends over 17 amino acids. Germline trimming cut 1 base from V and 2 bases from J; bases unmatched to any gene: 4. Germline CDR1 and CDR2: LNHNV and YYDKDF (reference sequence).

The chain joins TRBV14 to TRBJ2-2, with 12 nucleotides matching TRBD1. V trimming: 1 base; J trimming: 0 bases; junction bases outside the gene matches: 12. This CDR3 is 21 amino acids long. Germline V gene data show CDR1 as SGHDN and CDR2 as FVKESK. CDR3 nucleotides: TGTGCCAGCAGCCAAGTTCTTCCGGGACAGGGGGCTTCCCCGAACACCGGGGAGCTGTTTTTT. This translates into CASSQVLPGQGASPNTGELFF. Looking up the rest from reference TRBV14 and TRBJ2-2 gives the full variable domain: EAGVTQFPSHSVIEKGQTVTLRCDPISGHDNLYWYRRVMGKEIKFLLHFVKESKQDESGMPNNRFLAERTGGTYSTLKVQPAELEDSGVYFCASSQVLPGQGASPNTGELFFGEGSRLTVL.

The rearrangement links TRBV14 to TRBJ2-1; no definite D call. The length of the CDR3 is 12 residues. V shed 5 bases and J shed 7 bases, with 9 bases lying between them. In germline, CDR1 is SGHDN, CDR2 FVKESK. The CDR3 sequence: CASSLVGNEQFF. Here the CDR3 DNA reads TGTGCCAGCAGCTTAGTCGGGAATGAGCAGTTCTTC.

This chain connects TRBV7-8 to TRBJ2-7; 9 nucleotides agree with TRBD2. Germline CDR1 and CDR2: SGHVS and FQNEAQ. V lost 5 bases to trimming and J lost 0 bases; unmatched junction nucleotides: 11. The CDR3 has 17 residues. The CDR3 reads CASSIMVAGAASYEQYF. For the CDR3, the DNA is TGTGCCAGCAGCATTATGGTAGCGGGAGCAGCCTCCTACGAGCAGTACTTC.

This rearrangement joins TRBV6-5 to TRBJ1-2; perhaps TRBD1 as D (6 bases). CDR3 length equals 15 residues. Germline V CDR1 and CDR2: MNHEY, SVGAGI. V was cut by 0 bases and J by 8 bases, with 16 bases left in between. DNA of the CDR3: TGTGCCAGCAGTTACTCGACCGGGACATTAGGGGGCTACACCTTC. This codes for CASSYSTGTLGGYTF.

This rearrangement joins TRBV6-5 to TRBJ1-2; a weak D match, TRBD1 (5 bases). The CDR3 runs 13 residues. V was cut by 4 bases and J by 8 bases, with 14 bases left in between. The germline CDR1 and CDR2 sequences are MNHEY and SVGAGI. CDR3 region: CASSSGPGGGYTF. The CDR3 DNA reads TGTGCCAGCAGTTCCGGGCCCGGGGGAGGCTACACCTTC.

This clone was recorded only once. The V call is TRBV6-1, the J call TRBJ2-7, with a possible D match to TRBD1 (6 bases). CDR3 size: 14 residues. Between the trimmed V and J ends, which lost 5 bases and 1 base, there was a span of 12 bases. Germline CDR1 and CDR2: MNHNS and SASEGT. CDR3 DNA: TGTGCCAGCAGTCTCCATGGACAGTCCTACGAGCAGTACTTC. It encodes CASSLHGQSYEQYF.

The chain joins TRBV29-1 to TRBJ2-7; a weak D match, TRBD2 (6 bases). Germline V CDR1 and CDR2: SQVTM, ANQGSEA. The CDR3 extends over 13 amino acids. The V gene lost 1 base and the J gene lost 3 bases, with 10 bases spanning the gap. The CDR3 spells CSVEGDSRYEQYF. The CDR3 region has the DNA TGCAGCGTTGAAGGGGACTCCCGCTACGAGCAGTACTTC.

The rearrangement uses TRBV5-1 and TRBJ2-1, with 7 bases that match TRBD1. The CDR3 contains 15 residues. Germline-derived CDR1 and CDR2 are SGHRS and YFSETQ. Germline trimming cut 4 bases from V and 2 bases from J; bases unmatched to any gene: 6. The DNA of the CDR3 is TGCGCCAGCAGCGAGAGACAGGGTACCTACAATGAGCAGTTCTTC. Its translation: CASSERQGTYNEQFF.

The chain uses TRBV5-1 and TRBJ2-3, with a weak D call TRBD2 (6 bases). Germline V gives CDR1 SGHRS, CDR2 YFSETQ. CDR3 length: 16 residues. Trimming cost V 0 bases and J 0 bases, with 11 bases left between them. CDR3 region: CASSLGGDASTDTQYF. The CDR3 region has the DNA TGCGCCAGCAGCTTGGGGGGGGACGCCAGCACAGATACGCAGTATTTT. The full variable domain, rest sourced from reference TRBV5-1 and TRBJ2-3, is KAGVTQTPRYLIKTRGQQVTLSCSPISGHRSVSWYQQTPGQGLQFLFEYFSETQRNKGNFPGRFSGRQFSNSRSEMNVSTLELGDSALYLCASSLGGDASTDTQYFGPGTRLTVL.

This clone was seen just once. CDR3 DNA: TGTGCCAGCAGTTCAGGGACTGCCAATGAGCAGTTCTTC. It translates to CASSSGTANEQFF. The chain employs TRBV28 and TRBJ2-1; weak D call: TRBD2 (6 bases). The CDR3 covers 13 residues. V shed 4 bases and J shed 6 bases, with 10 bases lying between them. Germline CDR1 MDHEN, CDR2 SYDVKM.

The chain employs TRBV28 and TRBJ1-5; 8 nucleotides line up with TRBD1. The V and J ends lost 7 bases and 7 bases, in that order; junction bases with no gene match: 12. The CDR3 covers 15 residues. Germline CDR1 is MDHEN and CDR2 is SYDVKM. The CDR3 here is CASTQLQGARQPQHF. CDR3 sequence (DNA): TGTGCCAGCACGCAACTCCAGGGGGCAAGGCAGCCCCAGCATTTT.

The rearrangement links TRBV7-6 to TRBJ2-5, with D possibly matching TRBD2 (5 bases). This CDR3 is 14 amino acids long. Trimming took 3 bases from V and 4 from J, leaving 12 bases between them. Germline lookup yields CDR1 SGHVS and CDR2 FNYEAQ. The CDR3 here is CASSLKAGPETQYF. In nucleotides, the CDR3 is TGTGCCAGCAGCTTGAAGGCGGGTCCAGAGACCCAGTACTTC.

This clone was recorded once. The rearrangement uses TRBV4-1 and TRBJ2-7; TRBD1 is a possible D gene (6 bases). CDR1 and CDR2 from the germline V gene are MGHRA and YSYEKL. The V end was cut by 0 bases, the J end by 4 bases, with 13 bases between. There are 15 residues in the CDR3. CDR3 sequence reads: CASSQDEGQQYEQYF. The CDR3 region has the DNA TGCGCCAGCAGCCAAGACGAGGGACAACAATACGAGCAGTACTTC.

This clone has only one observation. The V call is TRBV27, the J call TRBJ2-7; D is ambiguous. This CDR3 contains 11 residues. Trimming stripped 3 bases from V and 6 bases from J, with 6 bases between. Germline V CDR1 and CDR2: MNHEY, SMNVEV (reference sequence). The CDR3 region is CASSLALEQYF. For the CDR3, the DNA is TGTGCCAGCAGTTTGGCCCTCGAGCAGTACTTC.

The J gene is TRBJ1-5, the V gene TRBV5-8, with TRBD1 matching 8 bases. Germline V gene data show CDR1 as SGHTS and CDR2 as YDEGEE. The CDR3 sequence is 16 residues long. V lost 5 bases and J lost 1; bases outside the gene matches: 8. In nucleotides, the CDR3 is TGTGCCAGCAGACCTCGTCAGGGGGCCAGCAATCAGCCCCAGCATTTT. It is translated as CASRPRQGASNQPQHF.

Here the CDR3 DNA reads TGTGCCAGCTCACCACCGGGGCCAGAAGAGACCCAGTACTTC. Its translation is CASSPPGPEETQYF. V usage is TRBV18 and J usage is TRBJ2-5; possibly TRBD1 for D (5 bases). The germline gives CDR1 KGHSH, CDR2 LQKENI. Trimming shortened V by 0 bases and J by 3 bases, and 8 bases separated the two germline ends. The CDR3 runs to 14 residues. Full variable domain (missing parts from reference TRBV18 and TRBJ2-5): NAGVMQNPRHLVRRRGQEARLRCSPMKGHSHVYWYRQLPEEGLKFMVYLQKENIIDESGMPKERFSAEFPKEGPSILRIQQVVRGDSAAYFCASSPPGPEETQYFGPGTRLLVL.

The chain has TRBV11-2 and TRBJ2-3; 13 nucleotides agree with TRBD2. Germline V gene sequence: CDR1 SGHAT, CDR2 FQNNGV. J gave up 5 bases and V 5 bases, and 10 bases lay outside the gene matches. CDR3 length: 17 amino acids. DNA for the CDR3: TGTGCCAGCAGCCCCTGGGGACTAGCGGGGAATGGAGATACGCAGTATTTT. This codes for CASSPWGLAGNGDTQYF. The full variable domain, rest sourced from reference TRBV11-2 and TRBJ2-3, is EAGVAQSPRYKIIEKRQSVAFWCNPISGHATLYWYQQILGQGPKLLIQFQNNGVVDDSQLPKDRFSAERLKGVDSTLKIQPAKLEDSAVYLCASSPWGLAGNGDTQYFGPGTRLTVL.

The CDR3, as DNA: TGTGCCAGCAGTTGGGGGACGAACGCGGGAGGTCCCCACAATGAGCAGTTCTTC. It encodes CASSWGTNAGGPHNEQFF. The V gene is TRBV28, the J gene TRBJ2-1; 8 bases match TRBD2. The V gene's germline CDR1 is MDHEN and CDR2 SYDVKM. This CDR3 comprises 18 residues. V lost 4 bases, J lost 5 bases, and 16 bases stayed unmatched.